These 7 T cell receptor beta chains were sequenced from one sample in a study of T cells in Graves' hyperthyroidism and ophthalmopathy. RNA transcripts were the template for amplifying TCR beta CDR3 regions. An initial round of RT-PCR targeting the TCR CDR3 relied on the HTBI primer set. TCRdb redid the calling of the multiplex PCR reads with MiXCR, one entry per CDR3 protein. Of 300,000 to 400,000 distinct CDR3 sequences listed, roughly 13% are singletons. Sequencing was carried out using blood. The source of these receptors is a woman aged 18 to 35 with Graves' hyperthyroidism.

Details on this clonotype: This sequence may be a read error, since a much larger clone differs from it by one base. This rearrangement joins TRBV11-2 to TRBJ2-1; 10 positions agree with TRBD2. The V gene's germline CDR1 is SGHAT and CDR2 FQNNGV. V gave up 6 bases and J gave up 7 bases; unmatched junction bases: 12. CDR3 length: 16 residues. The CDR3 DNA reads TGTGCCAGCAGACCCTTGAGCGGGGGGGTTTCTAATGAGCAGTTCTTC. Protein: CASRPLSGGVSNEQFF.

This clonotype was picked up a small number of times. This chain joins TRBV20-1 and TRBJ1-5, with D uncertain. The CDR3 sequence is 16 residues long. V lost 7 bases and J 0 bases, leaving 19 bases between the germline ends. Germline assignment: CDR1 DFQATT and CDR2 SNEGSKA (reference sequence). The CDR3 region has the DNA TGCAGTGTTACCTCGTCCGGACGCTATAGCAATCAGCCCCAGCATTTT. It translates to CSVTSSGRYSNQPQHF.

In its sample, this clonotype was seen many times. This sequence joins TRBV6-1 and TRBJ1-5, with a tentative D call TRBD1 (6 bases). V shed 3 bases and J shed 4 bases, with 16 bases lying between them. CDR1 and CDR2 (germline): MNHNS, SASEGT. The CDR3 covers 16 residues. CDR3 nucleotide sequence: TGTGCCAGCAGTGATGGGGGGAGGGGGGAGAATCAGCCCCAGCATTTT. This translates into CASSDGGRGENQPQHF.

This chain connects TRBV9 to TRBJ2-2; the D is unclear. Germline CDR1 reads SGDLS; CDR2 reads YYNGEE. V lost 1 base to trimming and J lost 1 base, with 2 bases between them. The CDR3 covers 13 residues. The CDR3 DNA is TGTGCCAGCAGCGTAAAGAACACCGGGGAGCTGTTTTTT. Its translation is CASSVKNTGELFF.

This clonotype was observed many times. V usage is TRBV28 and J usage is TRBJ2-5; possibly TRBD2 for D (6 bases). There are 18 residues in the CDR3. The V gene lost 1 base and the J gene lost 0 bases, with 18 bases spanning the gap. The germline gives CDR1 MDHEN, CDR2 SYDVKM. CDR3 sequence: CASSLSGPGLRYQETQYF. The DNA for the CDR3 is TGTGCCAGCAGTTTATCGGGCCCGGGACTCCGGTACCAAGAGACCCAGTACTTC.

The V call is TRBV18, the J call TRBJ2-3; D call uncertain. The V end lost 3 bases, the J end lost 7 bases, and 11 bases lay between the germline ends. Per the germline V gene, CDR1 is KGHSH and CDR2 is LQKENI. The CDR3 spans 13 residues. CDR3 loop: CASSPDLRNTQYF. CDR3 DNA: TGTGCCAGCTCACCTGACCTGAGGAATACGCAGTATTTT.

The V and J genes are TRBV20-1 and TRBJ2-3; D is uncertain. Trimming removed 1 base from V and 4 bases from J, with 6 bases in between. This CDR3 spans 12 amino acids. In germline, CDR1 is DFQATT, CDR2 SNEGSKA (reference sequence). The CDR3 region has the DNA TGCAGTGCTAGAGGTGGGCCAGATACGCAGTATTTT. Translating gives CSARGGPDTQYF.